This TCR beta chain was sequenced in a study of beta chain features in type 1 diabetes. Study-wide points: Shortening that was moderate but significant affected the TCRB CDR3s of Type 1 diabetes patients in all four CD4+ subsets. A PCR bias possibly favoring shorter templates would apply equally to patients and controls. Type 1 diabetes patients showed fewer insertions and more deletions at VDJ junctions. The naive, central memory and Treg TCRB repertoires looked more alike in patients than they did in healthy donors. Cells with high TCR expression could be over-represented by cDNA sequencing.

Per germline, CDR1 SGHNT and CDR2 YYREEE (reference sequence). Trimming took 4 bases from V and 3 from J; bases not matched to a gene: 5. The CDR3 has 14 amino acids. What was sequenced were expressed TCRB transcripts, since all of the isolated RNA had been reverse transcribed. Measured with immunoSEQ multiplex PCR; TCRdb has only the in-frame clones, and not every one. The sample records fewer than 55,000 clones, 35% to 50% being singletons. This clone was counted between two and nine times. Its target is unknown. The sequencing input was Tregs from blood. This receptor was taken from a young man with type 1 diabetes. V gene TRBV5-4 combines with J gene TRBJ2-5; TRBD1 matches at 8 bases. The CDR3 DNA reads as TGTGCCAGCAGCCGCCTACAGGGGGAAGAGACCCAGTACTTC. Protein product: CASSRLQGEETQYF.